What follows are 14 T cell receptor beta chains derived from one specimen sequenced in a study of blood T cells in healthy people across ages. A sample-barcoded 5' primer and a J-beta primer mix were used in a second PCR of about 7 to 12 cycles. In TCRdb, the 5' RACE reads were re-called with MiXCR into one record per CDR3 protein. The sample gives 780,000 or so distinct CDR3 sequences, 50% to 65% of which show up once; 40% to 50% is in the top ten. What was sequenced was blood. The receptors originated from a man older than 75 in good health.

The V and J genes are TRBV3-1 and TRBJ2-1; 13 bases align to TRBD2. Trimming took 0 bases from V and 7 from J; bases not matched to a gene: 0. This CDR3 spans 15 amino acids. Looked up from germline, CDR1 is LGHDT and CDR2 is YNNKEL (reference sequence). CDR3 in DNA: TGTGCCAGCAGCCAAGAGACTAGCGGGAGGAATGAGCAGTTCTTC. Its protein is CASSQETSGRNEQFF.

The chain has TRBV6-5 and TRBJ2-7; 8 bases are shared with TRBD2. The CDR3 loop spans 14 amino acids. With 2 bases clipped from V and 6 bases from J, the junction kept 6 bases outside the gene matches. Looked up from germline, CDR1 is MNHEY and CDR2 is SVGAGI. DNA of the CDR3: TGTGCCAGCAGTTACACAGGACTAGCTTCCGAGCAGTACTTC. This gives the protein CASSYTGLASEQYF.

V usage is TRBV5-6 and J usage is TRBJ2-4, with D perhaps given as TRBD1 or TRBD2 (5 bases each). The end of the DNA aligns better with TRBJ2-5, so the J call may be wrong. Germline CDR1 is SGHDT and CDR2 is YYEEEE. The CDR3 totals 13 residues. Here the CDR3 DNA reads TGTGCCAGCAGCACGGGGCGGTTAGAGACCCAGTACTTC. It specifies CASSTGRLETQYF.

This clonotype was detected a few times. This chain uses TRBV6-6 with TRBJ2-4, with TRBD2 as a possible D gene (5 bases). CDR3 length equals 13 residues. With 5 bases removed from V and 8 bases from J, the gap between germline ends came to 13 bases. CDR1 and CDR2 (germline): MNHNY, SVGAGI (reference sequence). The CDR3 reads CASSTGVWDIQYF. The CDR3 DNA reads TGTGCCAGCAGTACCGGGGTTTGGGACATTCAGTACTTC.

V is TRBV10-3 and J is TRBJ1-2; the match to TRBD1 covers 10 bases. Germline assignment: CDR1 ENHRY and CDR2 SYGVKD. The CDR3 runs 16 residues. V lost 10 bases to trimming and J lost 8 bases; unmatched junction nucleotides: 19. The CDR3, as DNA: TGTGCCACCCTGGCTCCGGGACAGGGGACTTCTAGGGGCTACACCTTC. As protein: CATLAPGQGTSRGYTF.

V is TRBV24-1 and J is TRBJ2-5; no clear D. Germline values: CDR1 KGHDR, CDR2 SFDVKD. V was cut by 7 bases and J by 5 bases, with 13 bases left in between. This CDR3 is 13 amino acids long. The CDR3 reads CATSYDTTETQYF. The DNA for the CDR3 is TGTGCCACCAGCTATGACACCACGGAGACCCAGTACTTC.

This clonotype has more than one count but fewer than ten. The V gene is TRBV28, the J gene TRBJ2-1; possibly TRBD1 or TRBD2 for D (5 bases each). Germline values: CDR1 MDHEN, CDR2 SYDVKM. Between the trimmed V and J ends, which lost 2 bases and 14 bases, there was a span of 10 bases. The CDR3 is 11 residues long. CDR3 in amino acids: CASSLGGLEFF. CDR3 nucleotides: TGTGCCAGCAGTTTAGGGGGTTTAGAGTTCTTC.

This clonotype came up a few times. One junction end does not reproduce the germline sequence, and a read error may be involved. The chain has TRBV10-3 and TRBJ1-5; D gene ambiguous. CDR3 size: 13 residues. CDR1 is ENHRY and CDR2 is SYGVKD in the germline V gene. In nucleotides, the CDR3 is TGTGCCATCAGTGAGTCCGGCAATCAGCCTCAGCATTTT. It specifies CAISESGNQPQHF.

V gene TRBV20-1 combines with J gene TRBJ1-5; D remains unclear. CDR3 length equals 16 residues. The germline V gene encodes CDR1 DFQATT and CDR2 SNEGSKA (reference sequence). The germline V and J ends were trimmed by 6 bases and 1 base, with 19 bases remaining between them. This CDR3 reads CSALVPGRPSNQPQHF. In nucleotides, the CDR3 is TGCAGTGCCCTTGTCCCCGGACGCCCGAGCAATCAGCCCCAGCATTTT.

The V gene is TRBV28, the J gene TRBJ1-6; unclear D gene. CDR1 and CDR2 from the germline V gene are MDHEN and SYDVKM. V lost 4 bases to trimming and J lost 6 bases, with 10 bases between them. CDR3 length: 14 residues. The DNA for the CDR3 is TGTGCCAGCAGTTCGCGTTTCCCTAATTCACCCCTCCACTTT. The encoded protein is CASSSRFPNSPLHF. Complete variable domain (other parts from reference TRBV28 and TRBJ1-6): DVKVTQSSRYLVKRTGEKVFLECVQDMDHENMFWYRQDPGLGLRLIYFSYDVKMKEKGDIPEGYSVSREKKERFSLILESASTNQTSMYLCASSSRFPNSPLHFGNGTRLTVT.

The gene calls are TRBV25-1 and TRBJ1-2, with no clear D. The CDR3 loop spans 13 amino acids. Deletions cut 3 bases from V and 8 bases from J, with 13 bases between. The V gene's germline CDR1 is MGHDK and CDR2 SYGVNS. CDR3 in amino acids: CASSERGPSGYTF. The CDR3 region has the DNA TGTGCCAGCAGTGAGCGCGGCCCCTCGGGCTACACCTTC.

The rearrangement uses TRBV7-9 and TRBJ1-4; TRBD1 matches 9 bases. J gave up 7 bases and V 5 bases, and 8 bases lay outside the gene matches. Germline CDR1 is SEHNR and CDR2 is FQNEAQ (reference sequence). The CDR3 consists of 15 residues. The CDR3 reads CASSQTGGGGEKLFF. Here the CDR3 DNA reads TGTGCCAGCAGCCAGACAGGGGGAGGAGGTGAAAAACTGTTTTTT.

The V and J genes are TRBV6-5 and TRBJ1-1; D gene ambiguous. Trimming pared 6 bases from V and 5 bases from J, leaving 13 bases between. CDR3 size: 13 residues. Germline-derived CDR1 and CDR2 are MNHEY and SVGAGI. In DNA, the CDR3 is TGTGCCAGCAGGATCGGACTGGGGACTGAAGCTTTCTTT. As protein: CASRIGLGTEAFF.

The chain has TRBV5-1 and TRBJ2-5; 8 nucleotides agree with TRBD2. Germline CDR1 is SGHRS and CDR2 is YFSETQ. J lost 3 bases, V lost 0 bases, and 1 base had no gene match. This CDR3 has 14 amino acids. The CDR3 bases are TGCGCCAGCAGCTTGGGCGGGGGGAAAGAGACCCAGTACTTC. This encodes CASSLGGGKETQYF.